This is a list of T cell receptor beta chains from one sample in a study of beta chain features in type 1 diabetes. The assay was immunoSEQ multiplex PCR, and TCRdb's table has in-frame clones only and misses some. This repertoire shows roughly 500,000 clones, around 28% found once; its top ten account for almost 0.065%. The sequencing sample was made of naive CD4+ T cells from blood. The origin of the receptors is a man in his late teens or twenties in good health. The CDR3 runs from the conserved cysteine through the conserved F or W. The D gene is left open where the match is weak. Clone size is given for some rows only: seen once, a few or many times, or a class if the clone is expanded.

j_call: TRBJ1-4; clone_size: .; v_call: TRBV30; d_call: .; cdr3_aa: CAWSRTRSNEKLFF; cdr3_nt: TGTGCCTGGAGCCGGACACGGTCTAATGAAAAACTGTTTTTT
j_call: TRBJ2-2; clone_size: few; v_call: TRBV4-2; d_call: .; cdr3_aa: CASSPGGGNTGELFF; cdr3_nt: TGTGCCAGCAGCCCTGGAGGCGGCAACACCGGGGAGCTGTTTTTT
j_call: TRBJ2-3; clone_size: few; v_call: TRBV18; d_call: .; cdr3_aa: CASSPSADTQYF; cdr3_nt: TGTGCCAGCTCACCCTCCGCGGATACGCAGTATTTT
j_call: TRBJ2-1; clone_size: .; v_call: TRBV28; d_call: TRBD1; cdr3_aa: CASSRSRDRAYNEQFF; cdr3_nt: TGTGCCAGCAGTCGCAGCAGGGACAGGGCATACAATGAGCAGTTCTTC
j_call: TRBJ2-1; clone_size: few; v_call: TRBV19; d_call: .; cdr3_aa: CASSTSYNEQFF; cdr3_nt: TGTGCCAGTAGCACTAGCTATAATGAGCAGTTCTTC
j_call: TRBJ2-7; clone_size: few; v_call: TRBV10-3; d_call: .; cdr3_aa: CAISVSPEGEQYF; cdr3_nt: TGTGCCATCAGTGTCTCTCCCGAAGGGGAGCAGTACTTC
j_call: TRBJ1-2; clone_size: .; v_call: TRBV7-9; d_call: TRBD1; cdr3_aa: CASSYDRGNYGYTF; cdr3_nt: TGTGCCAGCAGTTATGACAGGGGAAACTATGGCTACACCTTC
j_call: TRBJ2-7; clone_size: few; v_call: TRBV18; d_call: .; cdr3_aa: CASSMGTGEQYF; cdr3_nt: TGTGCCAGCTCAATGGGGACGGGCGAGCAGTACTTC
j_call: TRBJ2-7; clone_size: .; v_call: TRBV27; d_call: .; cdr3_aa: CASSFQGPFYEQYF; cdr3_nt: TGTGCCAGCAGCTTTCAGGGGCCATTCTACGAGCAGTACTTC
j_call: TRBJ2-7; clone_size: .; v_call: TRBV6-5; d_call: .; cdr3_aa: CASMLGRGSSYEQYF; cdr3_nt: TGTGCCAGCATGCTGGGTCGAGGGAGCTCCTACGAGCAGTACTTC
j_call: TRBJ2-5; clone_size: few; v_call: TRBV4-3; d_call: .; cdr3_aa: CASSLLPGETQYF; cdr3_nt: TGCGCCAGCAGCCTCCTCCCTGGAGAGACCCAGTACTTC